This TCR beta chain was captured in a study of siplizumab effects on memory and regulatory T cells. Trimming took 6 bases from V and 0 from J; bases not matched to a gene: 5. Germline lookup yields CDR1 LGHNT and CDR2 FRNRAP. This CDR3 is 15 amino acids long. Assays covered around 10^5 TCR templates per sample. Using immunoSEQ multiplex PCR, the repertoire was profiled, and TCRdb retains in-frame clones only, with some absent. The sample yields some 64,000 clones, roughly 85% seen once. The specimen was memory CD4+ T cells sorted from blood. The chain joins TRBV12-5 to TRBJ2-3; 8 bases are a match to TRBD1. This TCR was sampled from a human donor in good health. The chain's CDR3 is CASGPGQASTDTQYF. CDR3 sequence (DNA): TGTGCTAGTGGACCGGGACAGGCGAGCACAGATACGCAGTATTTT.